What follows are 20 T cell receptor beta chains derived from one specimen sequenced in a study of CD8 T cells in ankylosing spondylitis. Their recognized antigens are unknown. TCRdb called the 5' RACE reads again in MiXCR, with one record for every CDR3 protein. The table shows 800,000 to 900,000 distinct CDR3 sequences, with approximately 12% occurring only once. Study results and limitations: Within ankylosing spondylitis blood, a TCR beta motif made up of roughly eight highly homologous variants appeared to be characteristic.

Specimen: blood, either unsorted or a sorted T cell fraction (not recorded which). All receptors derive from a male donor with ankylosing spondylitis.

This clonotype was observed a few times. V gene TRBV7-2 combines with J gene TRBJ2-7; D remains unclear. CDR3 size: 13 residues. V lost 4 bases, J lost 5 bases, and 12 bases lay in between. From germline, CDR1 is SGHTA and CDR2 FQGNSA. CDR3 sequence reads: CASSSQQWDEQYF. For the CDR3, the DNA is TGTGCCAGCAGCTCGCAGCAATGGGACGAGCAGTACTTC.

This clonotype was observed at least ten times. The V call is TRBV29-1, the J call TRBJ2-1; 11 nucleotides agree with TRBD2. There are 16 residues in the CDR3. V trimming: 0 bases; J trimming: 7 bases; junction bases outside the gene matches: 8. The V gene's germline CDR1 is SQVTM and CDR2 ANQGSEA. The CDR3 DNA is TGCAGCGTTGAAGATTGGGGAACTAGCGGGAGTAATGAGCAGTTCTTC. Residues: CSVEDWGTSGSNEQFF.

With regard to this clonotype: A much larger clone is a single base away; this may be a read error. This sequence joins TRBV2 and TRBJ1-1, with D tentatively TRBD1 (5 bases). Germline loops: CDR1 SNHLY, CDR2 FYNNEI. This CDR3 comprises 13 residues. The CDR3 spells CASSEDRNTEAYF. CDR3 bases: TGTGCCAGCAGTGAAGACAGGAACACTGAAGCTTACTTT.

This clonotype showed up just a few times. The rearrangement joins TRBV9 to TRBJ2-1; 8 positions match TRBD2. The CDR3 is 17 residues long. The V and J ends lost 0 bases and 0 bases, in that order; junction bases with no gene match: 5. Germline values: CDR1 SGDLS, CDR2 YYNGEE. The CDR3 reads CASSVEGTRPSYNEQFF. The CDR3 nucleotides are TGTGCCAGCAGCGTAGAGGGGACTAGACCCTCCTACAATGAGCAGTTCTTC.

The chain joins TRBV5-1 to TRBJ1-2; D remains ambiguous. V was clipped by 3 bases and J by 5 bases, with 14 bases between them. The length of the CDR3 is 14 residues. Germline V gives CDR1 SGHRS, CDR2 YFSETQ. The DNA of the CDR3 is TGCGCCAGCAGCTCGACCGACTGGCAGTATGGCTACACCTTC. Protein product: CASSSTDWQYGYTF.

This clonotype was found a few times. The CDR3 region is CASGQGNYGYTF. CDR3 coding DNA: TGTGCCAGCGGACAGGGGAACTATGGCTACACCTTC. The chain employs TRBV27 and TRBJ1-2, with 9 bases matching TRBD1. The CDR3 covers 12 residues. CDR1 MNHEY and CDR2 SMNVEV come from the germline V gene (reference sequence). Germline trimming cut 8 bases from V and 2 bases from J; bases unmatched to any gene: 0.

The V and J genes are TRBV10-3 and TRBJ2-5; D possibly corresponds to TRBD1 (5 bases). The CDR3 consists of 19 residues. Trimming pared 6 bases from V and 2 bases from J, leaving 28 bases between. CDR1 is ENHRY and CDR2 is SYGVKD in the germline V gene. The CDR3 coding sequence is TGTGCCATCAGGGGCCAAGGGGATTTGACGGTGGATGGGCAAGAGACCCAGTACTTC. It codes for CAIRGQGDLTVDGQETQYF.

This clonotype occurred many times. This sequence joins TRBV20-1 and TRBJ2-7; D could derive from TRBD1 or TRBD2 (5 bases each). Per the germline V gene, CDR1 is DFQATT and CDR2 is SNEGSKA (reference sequence). Trimming removed 0 bases from V and 6 bases from J, with 21 bases in between. The CDR3 extends over 16 amino acids. The CDR3 sequence: CSARDSGTGSLGEQYF. The CDR3 nucleotides are TGCAGTGCTAGAGATTCAGGGACCGGTTCCCTCGGCGAGCAGTACTTC.

This clonotype was detected only a few times. This chain connects TRBV12-3 or TRBV12-4 to TRBJ2-3; the D is unclear. With 4 bases removed from V and 4 bases from J, the gap between germline ends came to 18 bases. The CDR3 covers 16 residues. CDR3 sequence (DNA): TGTGCCAGCAGTTCAGACAAGTGGGCATTCGCAGATACGCAGTATTTT. This translates into CASSSDKWAFADTQYF.

This clonotype appeared a few times. The chain has TRBV27 and TRBJ2-7; perhaps D is TRBD1 or TRBD2 (5 bases each). The CDR3 is made up of 13 amino acids. Germline CDR1 and CDR2: MNHEY and SMNVEV (reference sequence). Trimming removed 5 bases from V and 7 bases from J, with 15 bases in between. CDR3 sequence: CASSRGGLLEQYF. CDR3 coding DNA: TGTGCCAGCAGTCGGGGCGGGTTGTTGGAGCAGTACTTC.

This chain uses TRBV12-3 or TRBV12-4 with TRBJ2-3, with a possible D match to TRBD1 (6 bases). The CDR3 is 15 amino acids. Between the trimmed V and J ends, which lost 4 bases and 2 bases, there was a span of 13 bases. CDR3 sequence: CASSSTGPFTDTQYF. CDR3 nucleotide sequence: TGTGCCAGCAGTTCCACAGGGCCATTCACAGATACGCAGTATTTT.

The table lists this clonotype with many counts. The chain is built from TRBV20-1 and TRBJ2-1, with D tentatively TRBD1 (6 bases). V was cut by 3 bases and J by 4 bases, with 16 bases left in between. This CDR3 is built from 15 residues. Germline V gene lookup returns CDR1 DFQATT and CDR2 SNEGSKA (reference sequence). This CDR3 is CSARSRMTGYNEQFF. The CDR3 nucleotides are TGCAGTGCTAGGTCTCGGATGACAGGATACAATGAGCAGTTCTTC.

This clonotype was recorded at least ten times. V is TRBV5-1 and J is TRBJ2-3; 7 bases map to TRBD1. Losses at the gene ends were 3 bases for V and 1 base for J; bases not matched to a gene: 2. This CDR3 has 14 residues. Looked up from germline, CDR1 is SGHRS and CDR2 is YFSETQ. The CDR3 sequence: CASSSGTGTDTQYF. CDR3 nucleotides: TGCGCCAGCAGCTCCGGGACAGGCACAGATACGCAGTATTTT.

In this sample, this clonotype turned up many times. The chain carries TRBV6-5 and TRBJ1-1, with unresolved D. The CDR3 runs 13 residues. The ends were cut back, 4 bases at V and 5 bases at J, with 11 bases in the middle. Germline assignment: CDR1 MNHEY and CDR2 SVGAGI. The CDR3: CASSLIRRTEAFF. The CDR3 nucleotides are TGTGCCAGCAGTTTAATTAGGAGGACTGAAGCTTTCTTT.

The chain uses TRBV20-1 and TRBJ2-1; 8 nucleotides agree with TRBD2. The CDR3 is made up of 15 amino acids. J was trimmed by 0 bases and V by 7 bases; bases with no gene match: 8. Germline V CDR1 and CDR2: DFQATT, SNEGSKA (reference sequence). Here the CDR3 DNA reads TGCAGTGAGGTCCCAGCGGGAGACTCCTACAATGAGCAGTTCTTC. Its protein is CSEVPAGDSYNEQFF.

J is TRBJ1-2 and V is TRBV28; D call uncertain. The V gene lost 2 bases and the J gene lost 4 bases, with 26 bases spanning the gap. The CDR3 runs to 19 residues. CDR1 is MDHEN and CDR2 is SYDVKM in the germline V gene. As DNA, the CDR3 is TGTGCCAGCAGTTTAGCGGGAGGTAGAGGCGGATCGATCGCCTATGGCTACACCTTC. It specifies CASSLAGGRGGSIAYGYTF.

The CDR3 nucleotides read TGTGCCAGCAGTTACTCCAACATCCCCGGATCTAACTATGGCTACACCTTC. Its protein is CASSYSNIPGSNYGYTF. The rearrangement links TRBV6-5 to TRBJ1-2; D gene unclear. The CDR3 runs to 17 residues. Trimming removed 0 bases at V and 0 bases at J, with 14 bases between. Germline values: CDR1 MNHEY, CDR2 SVGAGI.

This clonotype was picked up many times. The rearrangement joins TRBV29-1 to TRBJ2-1; no clear D gene. The CDR3 is 11 residues long. Germline V CDR1 and CDR2: SQVTM, ANQGSEA. V was pared by 4 bases and J by 4 bases, with 5 bases between. The CDR3 DNA reads as TGCAGCGTTGGACCGTACAATGAGCAGTTCTTC. Its protein is CSVGPYNEQFF.

This clonotype has a handful of counts. The CDR3 protein is CSAVQPSASSYNEQFF. CDR3 nucleotide sequence: TGCAGTGCTGTGCAACCTAGCGCAAGCTCCTACAATGAGCAGTTCTTC. V usage is TRBV20-1 and J usage is TRBJ2-1; maybe TRBD2 (6 bases). The CDR3 totals 16 residues. Trimming pared 5 bases from V and 0 bases from J, leaving 17 bases between. In germline, CDR1 is DFQATT, CDR2 SNEGSKA (reference sequence).

This clonotype was found a few times. The chain uses TRBV5-1 and TRBJ2-2; TRBD2 aligns across 7 bases. CDR1 and CDR2 from the germline V gene are SGHRS and YFSETQ. CDR3 size: 16 residues. The junction had 2 bases not matched to a gene; V was cut back by 0 bases and J by 0 bases. The CDR3 protein is CASSLEAGANTGELFF. The DNA of the CDR3 is TGCGCCAGCAGCTTGGAGGCGGGGGCGAACACCGGGGAGCTGTTTTTT.